The 12 T cell receptor beta chains given below trace back to one sample, sequenced in a study of T cells in Graves' hyperthyroidism and ophthalmopathy (dated by TCRdb to the late 2010s). Library prep was done by multiplex PCR. The reads were generated on an Illumina HiSeq 2000. The TCR beta CDR3 regions were amplified from RNA transcripts. The first round of RT-PCR for the TCR CDR3 was performed with the HTBI primer set and the Qiagen OneStep RT-PCR kit. Starting from the raw public reads, TCRdb applied fastp trimming at Q25, assembled clones with MiXCR and retained in-frame beta chains. Rows merge per CDR3 protein into single entries with the most common DNA and genes. In this sample the table shows around 700,000 distinct CDR3 sequences, just over 35% of which occur a single time. The ten most abundant clones make up around 29% of the sample. Specimen: blood. Receptor source: a woman aged 40-49 years with Graves' hyperthyroidism.

This clonotype appeared a few times. The gene calls are TRBV20-1 and TRBJ2-3; TRBD2 agrees at 9 bases. Germline-derived CDR1 and CDR2 are DFQATT and SNEGSKA (reference sequence). CDR3 length equals 14 residues. The junction had 4 bases not matched to a gene; V was cut back by 5 bases and J by 1 base. The CDR3 DNA reads TGCAGTGCTGCTATAGCGGGGGGCACAGATACGCAGTATTTT. Translation: CSAAIAGGTDTQYF.

Note on this clonotype: A much larger clone lies a single base off, so this may be a read error. The V gene is TRBV29-1, the J gene TRBJ2-7, with 14 bases that match TRBD2. The CDR3 contains 13 residues. The V segment lost 4 bases and the J segment 6 bases; nucleotides outside the gene matches: 2. CDR1 is SQVTM, CDR2 ANQGSEA, per germline. CDR3 nucleotide sequence: TGCAGCGTTGGGGGGACTAGCGGGAGCGAGCAGTACTTC. It codes for CSVGGTSGSEQYF.

The chain uses TRBV11-2 and TRBJ2-7, with TRBD2 identical over 7 bases. Near its end, the DNA agrees better with TRBJ2-1, so the J call may be wrong. The germline V gene encodes CDR1 SGHAT and CDR2 FQNNGV. The CDR3 has 14 residues. CDR3: CASSIGGFYNEQFF. In DNA, the CDR3 is TGTGCCAGCAGCATCGGGGGGTTCTACAATGAGCAGTTCTTC.

This clonotype turned up a few times. Mismatch with germline at one junction end may stem from a read error. The gene calls are TRBV7-9 and TRBJ1-2; 11 bases match TRBD1. Per germline, CDR1 SEHNR and CDR2 FQNEAQ (reference sequence). The CDR3 covers 15 residues. The CDR3, as DNA: TGCGCCAGCAGCCAGGGACAGGGGGTGGGCTATGGCTACACCTTC. As protein: CASSQGQGVGYGYTF.

The table lists this clonotype with many counts. As DNA, the CDR3 is TGTGCCAGCAGCTTAATCCCCAATCAGCCCCAGCATTTT. It translates to CASSLIPNQPQHF. The rearrangement joins TRBV7-3 to TRBJ1-5; D call uncertain. V was clipped by 1 base and J by 3 bases, with 4 bases between them. Germline-derived CDR1 and CDR2 are SGHTA and FQGTGA. CDR3 length equals 13 residues.

The CDR3 DNA follows: TGTGCCAGCTCATCGGGGATACGAGGCTACACCTTC. Its protein product is CASSSGIRGYTF. The V and J genes are TRBV18 and TRBJ1-2; D not resolved. This CDR3 contains 12 residues. Trimming shortened V by 5 bases and J by 8 bases, and 12 bases separated the two germline ends. Germline CDR1 is KGHSH and CDR2 is LQKENI. The entire variable domain, with the rest obtained from reference TRBV18 and TRBJ1-2, is as follows: NAGVMQNPRHLVRRRGQEARLRCSPMKGHSHVYWYRQLPEEGLKFMVYLQKENIIDESGMPKERFSAEFPKEGPSILRIQQVVRGDSAAYFCASSSGIRGYTFGSGTRLTVV.

The table lists this clonotype with many counts. This chain joins TRBV9 and TRBJ2-5; D is perhaps TRBD1 (5 bases). Germline lookup yields CDR1 SGDLS and CDR2 YYNGEE. The CDR3 extends over 15 amino acids. The V end was cut by 4 bases, the J end by 0 bases, with 13 bases between. CDR3 sequence: CASSPQDKYQETQYF. In DNA form, the CDR3 reads TGTGCCAGCAGCCCACAGGACAAGTACCAAGAGACCCAGTACTTC.

The chain carries TRBV25-1 and TRBJ1-1; unclear D gene. CDR1 is MGHDK, CDR2 SYGVNS, per germline. The CDR3 sequence is 12 residues long. The CDR3: CASQYRNTEAFF. In DNA form, the CDR3 reads TGTGCTAGTCAGTACAGGAACACTGAAGCTTTCTTT. Together with reference TRBV25-1 and TRBJ1-1, the CDR3 gives the full variable domain: EADIYQTPRYLVIGTGKKITLECSQTMGHDKMYWYQQDPGMELHLIHYSYGVNSTEKGDLSSESTVSRIRTEHFPLTLESARPSHTSQYLCASQYRNTEAFFGQGTRLTVV.

V and J are TRBV29-1 and TRBJ2-3, with D unclear. Germline CDR1 reads SQVTM; CDR2 reads ANQGSEA. Deletions cut 4 bases from V and 2 bases from J, with 10 bases between. This CDR3 is 13 amino acids long. In DNA form, the CDR3 reads TGCAGCGTTGGTCTCCGACTCACAGATACGCAGTATTTT. Translation: CSVGLRLTDTQYF.

For this clonotype: Its ends do not fully match the called genes, so a read error is possible. This chain joins TRBV5-1 and TRBJ2-7; perhaps TRBD1 as D (5 bases). Germline loops: CDR1 SGHRS, CDR2 YFSETQ. The CDR3 extends over 16 amino acids. The CDR3 DNA reads as TGTGCCAGCAGCTTCCACCAGGGATTCGGCGTGTACGAGCAGTACTTC. This codes for CASSFHQGFGVYEQYF.

In the case of this clonotype: The conserved closing phenylalanine or tryptophan is absent in this CDR3, likely reflecting a read error. The limits of the CDR3 on the DNA are not certain, so only TCRdb's listed CDR3 is given. The V and J genes are TRBV2 and TRBJ1-1; the D call TRBD1 from the table was never checked on the DNA. Germline CDR1 and CDR2: SNHLY and FYNNEI. The CDR3 region is 8 residues in length, termini included. CDR3 sequence: CASETGPS.

This clonotype occurred many times. The CDR3 spells CASSYSTTGAETQYF. The CDR3 nucleotides read TGTGCCAGCAGTTACTCAACGACAGGGGCAGAGACCCAGTACTTC. This chain links TRBV6-6 with TRBJ2-5; 8 bases map to TRBD1. V shed 0 bases and J 4 bases; nucleotides not matched to a gene: 4. The germline CDR1 and CDR2 sequences are MNHNY and SVGAGI (reference sequence). This CDR3 contains 15 residues.